A single sample gave rise to the 8 T cell receptor beta chains below, sequenced in a study of response to subunit inactivated influenza vaccine. MiXCR, run by TCRdb on the RT-PCR reads, gives a single entry per CDR3 protein. The sample lists around 540,000 distinct CDR3 sequences; around 11% were seen once. This specimen was PBMCs from blood, taken on the day of vaccination. The receptor set was obtained from a man aged 50 to 59 who received an inactivated influenza vaccine.

Worth noting for this clonotype: A junction boundary mismatches the germline segment, possibly from a read error. The J gene is TRBJ2-7, the V gene TRBV20-1, with 14 nucleotides matching TRBD2. Germline V gene lookup returns CDR1 DFQATT and CDR2 SNEGSKA (reference sequence). The CDR3 contains 17 residues. This CDR3 reads CCARQGRTSGRSYEQYF. The DNA of the CDR3 is TGCTGTGCCCGTCAGGGCCGGACTAGCGGGAGGTCCTACGAGCAGTACTTC.

V and J are TRBV4-2 and TRBJ2-7; 11 bases match TRBD2. The CDR3 is 15 amino acids. V was clipped by 0 bases and J by 3 bases; unmatched bases: 1. Germline V gene lookup returns CDR1 LGHNA and CDR2 YNFKEQ. CDR3 bases: TGTGCCAGCAGCCAAGACCTAGCGGGAGGCTACGAGCAGTACTTC. Its translation: CASSQDLAGGYEQYF.

The V gene is TRBV3-1, the J gene TRBJ1-2; 10 bases fit TRBD1. With V trimmed by 4 bases and J by 7 bases, 3 bases remained unmatched. CDR1 and CDR2 from the germline V gene are LGHDT and YNNKEL (reference sequence). The CDR3 consists of 13 residues. Written as DNA, the CDR3 is TGTGCCAGCAGCCGCCGGGACAGGGGTGGCTACACCTTC. This translates into CASSRRDRGGYTF.

V and J are TRBV2 and TRBJ1-4, with D hard to call. Germline assignment: CDR1 SNHLY and CDR2 FYNNEI. Trimming cost V 3 bases and J 5 bases, with 10 bases left between them. The CDR3 has 14 residues. CDR3 bases: TGTGCCAGCAGTGACCTGGGGTTAAATGAAAAACTGTTTTTT. Translation: CASSDLGLNEKLFF.

This rearrangement joins TRBV6-5 to TRBJ2-2; TRBD1 matches at 7 bases. Losses at the gene ends were 4 bases for V and 6 bases for J; bases not matched to a gene: 8. Germline V gene lookup returns CDR1 MNHEY and CDR2 SVGAGI. The CDR3 runs to 15 residues. This CDR3 is CASSSRQGKAGELFF. In DNA form, the CDR3 reads TGTGCCAGCAGTTCCCGACAGGGAAAGGCCGGGGAGCTGTTTTTT.

The sample holds a few counts of this clonotype. The CDR3 here is CATSRVDSYEQYF. The CDR3, as DNA: TGTGCCACCAGCAGAGTGGACTCCTACGAGCAGTACTTC. This sequence joins TRBV15 and TRBJ2-7; D call uncertain. Germline CDR1 LNHNV, CDR2 YYDKDF (reference sequence). V gave up 1 base and J gave up 0 bases, with 4 bases separating them. CDR3 length: 13 amino acids.

This clonotype was detected a few times. The chain is built from TRBV5-4 and TRBJ1-2, with D perhaps TRBD1 (5 bases). CDR3 size: 13 residues. V gave up 2 bases and J gave up 12 bases, with 17 bases separating them. Germline CDR1 and CDR2: SGHNT and YYREEE (reference sequence). CDR3 bases: TGTGCCAGCAGCTTTAGGACAACTGAAGTAGACACCTTC. Residues: CASSFRTTEVDTF.

This clonotype was detected only a few times. The genes are TRBV5-1 and TRBJ2-3; D may match TRBD1 or TRBD2 (5 bases each). Trimming took 7 bases from V and 0 from J, leaving 15 bases between them. Germline V CDR1 and CDR2: SGHRS, YFSETQ. The CDR3 runs 15 residues. CDR3 sequence reads: CASGKGPISTDTQYF. The CDR3 region has the DNA TGCGCCAGCGGGAAGGGACCCATTAGCACAGATACGCAGTATTTT.